This TCR beta chain was obtained from a study of cytomegalovirus exposure and HLA in healthy donors. The CDR3 loop spans 13 amino acids. The germline V gene encodes CDR1 LNHNV and CDR2 YYDKDF (reference sequence). Trimming took 6 bases from V and 5 from J; bases not matched to a gene: 5. The PCR employed 60 Vbeta primers together with 13 Jbeta primers. Assay used: immunoSEQ multiplex PCR; TCRdb lists only in-frame clones, some missing. The repertoire includes some 100,000 clones, 79% of them detected once, and over 4% sits in the top ten. The sample comprised PBMCs. V and J are TRBV15 and TRBJ1-2, with 8 positions matching TRBD1. The origin of this receptor is a female donor in good health and CMV-seropositive. The CDR3 protein is CATSRTGKYGYTF. The CDR3 coding sequence is TGTGCCACCAGTCGGACAGGGAAATATGGCTACACCTTC.